This TCR beta chain emerged from a study of glioma-infiltrating T cells after dendritic cell vaccination. Germline V gene data show CDR1 as MNHNS and CDR2 as SASEGT. CDR3 size: 19 residues. Here immunoSEQ multiplex PCR was the method, and the copy in TCRdb shows in-frame clones only, minus some. Here the sample spans roughly 100,000 clones, more than 80% being singletons. Turning to this clone: Sequence at one end of the junction differs from germline and may be a read error.

The chain employs TRBV6-1 and TRBJ2-4; 12 nucleotides line up with TRBD1. The material was blood, obtained before dendritic cell vaccination. The sequence came from a human donor with glioblastoma. The CDR3 reads CASSEVRDRGRESKNIQYF. The CDR3 DNA reads TGTGCCAGCAGCGAAGTCCGGGACAGGGGGCGCGAGTCCAAAAACATTCAGTACTTC.